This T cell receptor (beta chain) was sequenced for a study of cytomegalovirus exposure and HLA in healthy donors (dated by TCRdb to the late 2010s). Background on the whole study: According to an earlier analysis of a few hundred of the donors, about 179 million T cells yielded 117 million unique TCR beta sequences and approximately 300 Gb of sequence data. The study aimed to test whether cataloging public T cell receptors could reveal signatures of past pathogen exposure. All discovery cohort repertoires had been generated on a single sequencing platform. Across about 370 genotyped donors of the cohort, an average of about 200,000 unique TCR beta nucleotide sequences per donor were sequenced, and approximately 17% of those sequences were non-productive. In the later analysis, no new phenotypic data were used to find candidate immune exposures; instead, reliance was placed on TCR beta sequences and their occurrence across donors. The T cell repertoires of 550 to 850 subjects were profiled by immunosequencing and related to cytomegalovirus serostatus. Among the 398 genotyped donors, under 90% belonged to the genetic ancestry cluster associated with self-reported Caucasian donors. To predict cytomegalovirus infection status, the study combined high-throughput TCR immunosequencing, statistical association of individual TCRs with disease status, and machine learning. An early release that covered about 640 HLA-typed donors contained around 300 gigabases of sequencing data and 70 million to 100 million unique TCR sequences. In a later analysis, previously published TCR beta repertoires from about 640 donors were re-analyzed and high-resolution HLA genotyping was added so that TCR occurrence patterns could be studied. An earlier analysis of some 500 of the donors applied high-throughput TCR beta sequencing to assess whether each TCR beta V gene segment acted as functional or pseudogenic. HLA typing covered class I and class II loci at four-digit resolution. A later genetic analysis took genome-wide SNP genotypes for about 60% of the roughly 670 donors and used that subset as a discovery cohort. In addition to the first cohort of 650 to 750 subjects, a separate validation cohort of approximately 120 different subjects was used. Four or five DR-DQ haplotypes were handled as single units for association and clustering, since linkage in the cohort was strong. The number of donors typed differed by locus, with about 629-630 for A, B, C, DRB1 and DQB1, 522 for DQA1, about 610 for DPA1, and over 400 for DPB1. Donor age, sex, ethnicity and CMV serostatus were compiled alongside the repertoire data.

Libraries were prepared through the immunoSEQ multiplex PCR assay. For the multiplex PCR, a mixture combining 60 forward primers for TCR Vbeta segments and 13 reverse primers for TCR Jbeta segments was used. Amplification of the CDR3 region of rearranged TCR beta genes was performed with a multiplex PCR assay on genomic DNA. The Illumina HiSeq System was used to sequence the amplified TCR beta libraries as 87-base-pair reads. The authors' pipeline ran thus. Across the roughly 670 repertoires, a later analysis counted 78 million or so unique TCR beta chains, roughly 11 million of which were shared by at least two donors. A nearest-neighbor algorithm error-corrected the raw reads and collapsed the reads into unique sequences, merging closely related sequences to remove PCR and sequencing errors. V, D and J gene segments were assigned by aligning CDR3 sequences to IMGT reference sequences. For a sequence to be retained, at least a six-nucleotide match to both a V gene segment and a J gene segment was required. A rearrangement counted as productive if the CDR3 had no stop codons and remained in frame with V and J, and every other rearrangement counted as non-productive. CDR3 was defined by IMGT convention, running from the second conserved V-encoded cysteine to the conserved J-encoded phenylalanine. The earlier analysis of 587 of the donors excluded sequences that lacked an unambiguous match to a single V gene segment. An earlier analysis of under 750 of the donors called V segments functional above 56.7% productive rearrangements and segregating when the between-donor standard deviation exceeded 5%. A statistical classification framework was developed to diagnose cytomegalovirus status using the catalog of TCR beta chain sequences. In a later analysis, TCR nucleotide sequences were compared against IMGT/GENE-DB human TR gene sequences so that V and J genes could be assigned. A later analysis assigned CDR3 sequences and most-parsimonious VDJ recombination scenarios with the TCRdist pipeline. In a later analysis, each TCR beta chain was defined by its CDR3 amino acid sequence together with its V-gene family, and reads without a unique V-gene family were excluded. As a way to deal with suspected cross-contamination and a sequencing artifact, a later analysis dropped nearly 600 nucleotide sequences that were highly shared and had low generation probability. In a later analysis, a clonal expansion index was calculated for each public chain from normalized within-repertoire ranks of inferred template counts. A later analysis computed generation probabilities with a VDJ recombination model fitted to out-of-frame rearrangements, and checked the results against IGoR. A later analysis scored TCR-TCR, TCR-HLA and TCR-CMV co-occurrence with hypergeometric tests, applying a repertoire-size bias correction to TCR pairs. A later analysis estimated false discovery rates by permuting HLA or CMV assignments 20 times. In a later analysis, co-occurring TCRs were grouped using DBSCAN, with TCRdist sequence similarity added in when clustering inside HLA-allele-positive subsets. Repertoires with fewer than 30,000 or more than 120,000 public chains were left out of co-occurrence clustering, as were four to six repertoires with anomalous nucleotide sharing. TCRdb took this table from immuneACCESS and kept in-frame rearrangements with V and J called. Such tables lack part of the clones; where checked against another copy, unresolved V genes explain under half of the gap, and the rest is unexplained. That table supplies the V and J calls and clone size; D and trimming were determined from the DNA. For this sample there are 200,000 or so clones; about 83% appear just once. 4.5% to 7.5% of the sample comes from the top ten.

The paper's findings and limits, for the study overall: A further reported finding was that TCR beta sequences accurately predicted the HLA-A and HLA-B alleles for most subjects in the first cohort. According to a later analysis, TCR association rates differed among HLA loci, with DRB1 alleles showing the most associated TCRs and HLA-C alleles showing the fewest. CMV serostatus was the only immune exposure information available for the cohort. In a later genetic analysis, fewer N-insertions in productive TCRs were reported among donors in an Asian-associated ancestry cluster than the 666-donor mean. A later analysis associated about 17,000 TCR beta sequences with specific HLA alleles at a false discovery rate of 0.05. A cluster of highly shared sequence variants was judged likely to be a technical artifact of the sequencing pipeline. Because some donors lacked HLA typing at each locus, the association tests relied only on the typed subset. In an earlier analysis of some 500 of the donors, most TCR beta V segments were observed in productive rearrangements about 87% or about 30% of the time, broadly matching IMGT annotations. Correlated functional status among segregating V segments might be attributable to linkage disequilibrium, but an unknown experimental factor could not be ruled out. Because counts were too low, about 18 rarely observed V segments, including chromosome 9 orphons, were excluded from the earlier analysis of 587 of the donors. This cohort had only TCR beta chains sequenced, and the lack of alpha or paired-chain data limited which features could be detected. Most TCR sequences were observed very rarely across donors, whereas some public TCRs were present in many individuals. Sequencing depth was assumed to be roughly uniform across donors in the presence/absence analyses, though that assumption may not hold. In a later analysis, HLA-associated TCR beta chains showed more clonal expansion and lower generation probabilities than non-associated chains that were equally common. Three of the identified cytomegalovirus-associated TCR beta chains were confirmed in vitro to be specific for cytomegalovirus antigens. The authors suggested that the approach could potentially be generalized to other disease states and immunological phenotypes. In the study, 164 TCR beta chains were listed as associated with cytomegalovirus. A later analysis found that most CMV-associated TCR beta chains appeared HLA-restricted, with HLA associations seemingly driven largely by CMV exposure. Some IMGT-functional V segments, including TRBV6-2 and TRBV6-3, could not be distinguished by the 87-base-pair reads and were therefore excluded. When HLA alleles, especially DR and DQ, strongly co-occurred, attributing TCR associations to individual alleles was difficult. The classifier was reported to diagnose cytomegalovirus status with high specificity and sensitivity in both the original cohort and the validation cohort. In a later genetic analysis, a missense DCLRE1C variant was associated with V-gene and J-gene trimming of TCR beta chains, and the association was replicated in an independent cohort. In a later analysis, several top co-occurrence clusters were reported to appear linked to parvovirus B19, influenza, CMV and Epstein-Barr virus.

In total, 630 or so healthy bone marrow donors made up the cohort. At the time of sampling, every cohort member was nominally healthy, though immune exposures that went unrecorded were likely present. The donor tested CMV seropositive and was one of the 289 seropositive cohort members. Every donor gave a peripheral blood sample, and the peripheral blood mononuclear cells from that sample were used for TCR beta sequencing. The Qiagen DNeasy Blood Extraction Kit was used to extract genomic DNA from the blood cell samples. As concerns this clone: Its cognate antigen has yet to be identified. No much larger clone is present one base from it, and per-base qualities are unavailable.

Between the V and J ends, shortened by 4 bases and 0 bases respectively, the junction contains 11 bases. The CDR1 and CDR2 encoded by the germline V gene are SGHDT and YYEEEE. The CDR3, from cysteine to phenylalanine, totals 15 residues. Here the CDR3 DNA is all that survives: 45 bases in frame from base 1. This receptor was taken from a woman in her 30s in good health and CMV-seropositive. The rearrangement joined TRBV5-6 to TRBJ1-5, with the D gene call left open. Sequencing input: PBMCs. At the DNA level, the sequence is TGTGCCAGCAGCCCCCGTGTTCCTAGCAATCAGCCCCAGCATTTT. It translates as CASSPRVPSNQPQHF.